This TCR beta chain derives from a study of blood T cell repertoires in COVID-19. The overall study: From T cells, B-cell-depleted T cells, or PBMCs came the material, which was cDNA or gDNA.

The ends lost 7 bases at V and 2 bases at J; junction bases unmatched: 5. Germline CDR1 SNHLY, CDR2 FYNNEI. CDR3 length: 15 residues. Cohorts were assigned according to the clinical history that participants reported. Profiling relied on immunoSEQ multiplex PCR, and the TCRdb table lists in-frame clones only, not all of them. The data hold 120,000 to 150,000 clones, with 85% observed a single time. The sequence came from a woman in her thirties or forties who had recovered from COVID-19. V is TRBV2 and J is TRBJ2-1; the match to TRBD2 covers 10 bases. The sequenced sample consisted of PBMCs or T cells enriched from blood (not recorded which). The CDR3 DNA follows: TGTGCCAGCACGTCGCTAGCGGGAGCCTACAATGAGCAGTTCTTC. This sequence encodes CASTSLAGAYNEQFF.